This T cell receptor beta chain was sequenced in a study of cytomegalovirus exposure and HLA in healthy donors. The germline V and J ends were trimmed by 7 bases and 2 bases, with 8 bases remaining between them. CDR3 length: 12 residues. Germline CDR1 SNHLY, CDR2 FYNNEI. Notes on this clone: The antigen is undetermined.

The PCR had 60 Vbeta and 13 Jbeta primers. Sequencing was performed with immunoSEQ multiplex PCR; in TCRdb, only in-frame clones are kept and a portion is missing. The top ten hold roughly 8.3% of the sample, which has more than 90,000 clones, roughly four fifths seen once. Study-wide findings and caveats: The study labeled fewer than 200 TCR beta chains cytomegalovirus-associated. A few chains tied to CMV proved CMV antigen-specific in vitro. In a later analysis, TCR association rates varied by HLA locus: DRB1 most, HLA-C fewest. Highly shared sequence variants in one cluster were likely a sequencing artifact.

The rearrangement joins TRBV2 to TRBJ1-2; TRBD1 might be the D (6 bases). Material for sequencing was PBMCs. The clonotype comes from a human donor in good health. CDR3 DNA: TGTGCCAGCACAGACAGGAACTATGGCTACACCTTC. Amino acids: CASTDRNYGYTF.